These 30 T cell receptor beta chains originate from one sample sequenced in a study of T cell responses to AZD1222 COVID-19 vaccine. Some clones are missing from TCRdb's copy, which holds only in-frame ones; the method was immunoSEQ multiplex PCR. The sample consists of about 130,000 clones, 92% of them appearing once. Material: peripheral blood, obtained 28 days after the second AZD1222 dose. These TCRs come from an adult who received the AZD1222 COVID-19 vaccine.

The chain uses TRBV11-3 and TRBJ2-5; D call uncertain. The CDR3 covers 14 residues. Trimming stripped 3 bases from V and 10 bases from J, with 18 bases between. The germline CDR1 and CDR2 sequences are SGHNT and YENEEA. The CDR3 DNA reads TGTGCCAGCAGCTTGGGCAGAAATAACCCCTACCAGTACTTC. Protein sequence: CASSLGRNNPYQYF.

The chain employs TRBV19 and TRBJ1-1, with D tentatively TRBD1 (6 bases). Germline V gene sequence: CDR1 LNHDA, CDR2 SQIVND (reference sequence). This CDR3 has 15 amino acids. The V end lost 3 bases, the J end lost 0 bases, and 11 bases lay between the germline ends. CDR3 region: CASSIQDSLNTEAFF. The CDR3 DNA reads as TGTGCCAGTAGTATTCAGGACAGCTTGAACACTGAAGCTTTCTTT.

The chain uses TRBV7-2 and TRBJ1-3, with a tentative D call TRBD1 (6 bases). CDR1 is SGHTA, CDR2 FQGNSA, per germline. V lost 5 bases to trimming and J lost 0 bases, with 17 bases between them. CDR3 size: 17 residues. DNA for the CDR3: TGTGCCAGCAGCCCCCGTAGGGGGGGCAACTCTGGAAACACCATATATTTT. Amino acids: CASSPRRGGNSGNTIYF. Together with reference TRBV7-2 and TRBJ1-3, the CDR3 gives the full variable domain: GAGVSQSPSNKVTEKGKDVELRCDPISGHTALYWYRQSLGQGLEFLIYFQGNSAPDKSGLPSDRFSAERTGGSVSTLTIQRTQQEDSAVYLCASSPRRGGNSGNTIYFGEGSWLTVV.

The V gene is TRBV5-1, the J gene TRBJ1-1; tentative D call: TRBD1 (5 bases). Germline V gene sequence: CDR1 SGHRS, CDR2 YFSETQ. There are 14 residues in the CDR3. V gave up 4 bases and J gave up 5 bases, with 15 bases separating them. CDR3 in amino acids: CASSPGRGGTEAFF. CDR3 nucleotide sequence: TGCGCCAGCAGCCCCGGACGGGGGGGAACTGAAGCTTTCTTT.

This sequence joins TRBV30 and TRBJ2-1; 12 bases are a match to TRBD2. Germline V lookup: CDR1 GTSNPN, CDR2 SVGIG (reference sequence). This CDR3 is built from 17 residues. V was pared by 6 bases and J by 1 base, with 10 bases of the junction left unmatched. The CDR3 DNA follows: TGTGCCTGTCAACAGGATCTAGCGGGAGGGTCCTACAATGAGCAGTTCTTC. This gives the protein CACQQDLAGGSYNEQFF.

The chain employs TRBV5-5 and TRBJ1-3, with a tentative D call TRBD1 (6 bases). The CDR3 totals 16 residues. V dropped 3 bases and J dropped 1 base, with 14 bases sitting between them. Germline loops: CDR1 SGHKS, CDR2 YYEKEE (reference sequence). The CDR3 nucleotides are TGTGCCAGCAGCTCACAGGGCGGTCGATCTGGAAACACCATATATTTT. Translating it yields CASSSQGGRSGNTIYF.

The chain joins TRBV5-1 to TRBJ2-1; TRBD2 agrees at 14 bases. V shed 3 bases and J 3 bases; nucleotides not matched to a gene: 14. This CDR3 is built from 20 residues. Germline V lookup: CDR1 SGHRS, CDR2 YFSETQ. The CDR3 DNA sequence: TGCGCCAGCAGCTCGGAGACTAGCGGGAGGGCCCGTACCTACTACAATGAGCAGTTCTTC. Residues: CASSSETSGRARTYYNEQFF.

This clone was found once. The V gene is TRBV9, the J gene TRBJ2-2; D remains unclear. V was pared by 0 bases and J by 9 bases, with 9 bases between. Germline loops: CDR1 SGDLS, CDR2 YYNGEE. The CDR3 is made up of 13 amino acids. CDR3 region: CASSVETNRELFF. In DNA, the CDR3 is TGTGCCAGCAGCGTAGAGACAAACCGGGAGCTGTTTTTT.

The J gene is TRBJ2-1, the V gene TRBV19, with 9 bases matching TRBD1. This CDR3 region has 15 residues. Germline values: CDR1 LNHDA, CDR2 SQIVND (reference sequence). Unmatched junction bases numbered 10, after V lost 8 bases and J lost 5 bases. CDR3 loop: CASRTGGAMNNEQFF. As DNA, the CDR3 is TGTGCCAGTCGTACAGGGGGCGCAATGAACAATGAGCAGTTCTTC.

The chain has TRBV11-3 and TRBJ1-1; 9 nucleotides line up with TRBD1. Germline V CDR1 and CDR2: SGHNT, YENEEA. This CDR3 spans 13 amino acids. V shed 3 bases and J 6 bases; nucleotides not matched to a gene: 2. The DNA for the CDR3 is TGTGCCAGCAGCTTTACAGGGGGCTCTGAAGCTTTCTTT. Protein: CASSFTGGSEAFF.

The chain carries TRBV29-1 and TRBJ2-2; D unresolved. CDR3 length equals 11 residues. Per germline, CDR1 SQVTM and CDR2 ANQGSEA. Trimming took 6 bases from V and 8 from J, leaving 10 bases between them. CDR3 residues: CSVADAGELFF. The CDR3 region has the DNA TGCAGCGTGGCCGATGCTGGGGAGCTGTTTTTT.

This clone showed up just once. The chain links TRBV12-3 or TRBV12-4 to TRBJ1-5, with a possible D match to TRBD1 (6 bases). The CDR3 totals 12 residues. V gave up 8 bases and J gave up 8 bases, with 13 bases separating them. The chain's CDR3 is CASQTGLEPQHF. Here the CDR3 DNA reads TGTGCCAGCCAAACAGGGTTAGAGCCCCAGCATTTT.

V and J are TRBV6-2 or TRBV6-3 and TRBJ2-7; D gene ambiguous. The CDR3 extends over 13 amino acids. Trimming took 4 bases from V and 3 from J, leaving 10 bases between them. Germline V CDR1 and CDR2: MNHEY, SVGEGT. The CDR3 region has the DNA TGTGCCAGCAGTTCGACGGGCCTCTACGAGCAGTACTTC. Residues: CASSSTGLYEQYF.

The gene calls are TRBV15 and TRBJ2-5, with a weak D call TRBD1 (6 bases). The CDR3 covers 12 residues. CDR1 LNHNV and CDR2 YYDKDF come from the germline V gene (reference sequence). Trimming stripped 8 bases from V and 4 bases from J, with 11 bases between. CDR3 DNA: TGTGCCACCGCCGGGACACTAGAGACCCAGTACTTC. Its protein is CATAGTLETQYF.

The chain uses TRBV12-3 or TRBV12-4 and TRBJ2-7; D is perhaps TRBD2 (5 bases). This CDR3 comprises 13 residues. The V end was cut by 2 bases, the J end by 2 bases, with 7 bases between. Here the CDR3 reads CASSLKRAYEQYF. The CDR3 DNA is TGTGCCAGCAGTTTAAAGAGGGCCTACGAGCAGTACTTC.

The V call is TRBV11-3, the J call TRBJ2-1; TRBD1 matches at 10 bases. Germline V gene lookup returns CDR1 SGHNT and CDR2 YENEEA. The CDR3 length is 15 residues. The junction had 5 bases not matched to a gene; V was cut back by 5 bases and J by 4 bases. CDR3 region: CASSPGQGPYNEQFF. The CDR3 nucleotides are TGTGCCAGCAGCCCGGGACAGGGGCCATACAATGAGCAGTTCTTC.

V is TRBV27 and J is TRBJ2-1; TRBD1 matches at 9 bases. CDR1 is MNHEY, CDR2 SMNVEV, per germline (reference sequence). The CDR3 runs to 16 residues. Trimming at V came to 4 bases and at J to 3 bases, leaving 7 bases not matched to a gene. CDR3 DNA: TGTGCCAGCAGTTCACAGGGGGCCCTAGACTACAATGAGCAGTTCTTC. Its protein product is CASSSQGALDYNEQFF.

The chain employs TRBV27 and TRBJ2-3; maybe TRBD1 (5 bases). The germline V gene encodes CDR1 MNHEY and CDR2 SMNVEV (reference sequence). There are 14 residues in the CDR3. The V gene lost 6 bases and the J gene lost 2 bases, with 12 bases spanning the gap. The CDR3 is CASSHPGLTDTQYF. DNA for the CDR3: TGTGCCAGCAGCCACCCAGGGCTCACAGATACGCAGTATTTT.

This clone appeared a single time. This chain connects TRBV27 to TRBJ1-4; D might be TRBD1 (5 bases). V lost 6 bases and J lost 3, with 11 bases in between. From germline, CDR1 is MNHEY and CDR2 SMNVEV (reference sequence). This CDR3 is built from 14 residues. The CDR3 loop is CASRRDGSNEKLFF. CDR3 DNA: TGTGCCAGCAGGAGGGACGGATCTAATGAAAAACTGTTTTTT.

The genes are TRBV25-1 and TRBJ2-3; D is unclear. V lost 0 bases and J 2 bases, leaving 9 bases between the germline ends. The germline CDR1 and CDR2 sequences are MGHDK and SYGVNS. CDR3 length: 15 residues. CDR3 in DNA: TGTGCCAGCAGTGAATACTCACAGTACACAGATACGCAGTATTTT. It translates to CASSEYSQYTDTQYF.

J is TRBJ1-6 and V is TRBV7-2; no reliable D call. V lost 1 base and J 13 bases, leaving 11 bases between the germline ends. The V gene's germline CDR1 is SGHTA and CDR2 FQGNSA. The CDR3 contains 13 residues. The CDR3 region is CASSLDTERPLHF. The DNA for the CDR3 is TGTGCCAGCAGCTTAGATACGGAGCGGCCCCTCCACTTT.

This clone was counted a single time. The CDR3 sequence: CASSQAGDGYTF. The CDR3 region has the DNA TGTGCCAGCAGCCAAGCAGGGGATGGCTACACCTTC. The chain carries TRBV4-2 and TRBJ1-2, with D perhaps matching TRBD1 (6 bases). This CDR3 is 12 amino acids long. Germline loops: CDR1 LGHNA, CDR2 YNFKEQ. Trimming pared 1 base from V and 6 bases from J, leaving 6 bases between.

The V and J genes are TRBV4-2 and TRBJ1-3; D gene unclear. The CDR3 consists of 16 residues. V shed 2 bases and J shed 0 bases, with 11 bases lying between them. CDR1 is LGHNA and CDR2 is YNFKEQ in the germline V gene. The CDR3: CASSQTPGYSGNTIYF. DNA of the CDR3: TGTGCCAGCAGCCAAACTCCGGGGTACTCTGGAAACACCATATATTTT.

The V and J genes are TRBV6-5 and TRBJ1-1, with D unresolved. Germline V gene sequence: CDR1 MNHEY, CDR2 SVGAGI. The ends were cut back, 4 bases at V and 0 bases at J, with 9 bases in the middle. There are 14 residues in the CDR3. The CDR3 DNA follows: TGTGCCAGCAGTTCTGGCGTCGTGAACACTGAAGCTTTCTTT. Translation gives CASSSGVVNTEAFF.

V and J are TRBV6-2 or TRBV6-3 and TRBJ2-5; TRBD2 might be the D (6 bases). In germline, CDR1 is MNHEY, CDR2 SVGEGT. This CDR3 spans 16 amino acids. V was clipped by 2 bases and J by 1 base, with 14 bases between them. Here the CDR3 DNA reads TGTGCCAGCAGTTACGGGACTGGGGGGTCCCAAGAGACCCAGTACTTC. This translates into CASSYGTGGSQETQYF.

The chain joins TRBV9 to TRBJ1-1; the match to TRBD1 covers 9 bases. The length of the CDR3 is 13 residues. Germline V gene sequence: CDR1 SGDLS, CDR2 YYNGEE. Trimming cost V 0 bases and J 7 bases; bases outside gene matches: 1. The CDR3 region has the DNA TGTGCCAGCAGCGTAGCGGGACAGGGTGAAGCTTTCTTT. Its protein is CASSVAGQGEAFF.

The chain recombines TRBV3-1 (or the pseudogene TRBV3-2) with TRBJ2-6; D unclear. V lost 9 bases and J lost 1, with 13 bases in between. There are 15 residues in the CDR3. CDR1 and CDR2 from the germline V gene are LGHDT and YNNKEL (reference sequence). CDR3 bases: TGTGCCAGTTGTACTAAAGGATCTGGGGCCAACGTCCTGACTTTC. Protein sequence: CASCTKGSGANVLTF.

This clone came up once. The chain couples TRBV11-2 to TRBJ1-1; D is possibly TRBD1 (6 bases). V shed 4 bases and J shed 8 bases, with 14 bases lying between them. This CDR3 spans 13 amino acids. Germline CDR1 and CDR2: SGHAT and FQNNGV. CDR3 in amino acids: CASSYEQGTEAFF. DNA for the CDR3: TGTGCCAGCAGCTACGAACAGGGCACCGAAGCTTTCTTT.

This clone was recorded only once. The genes are TRBV19 and TRBJ1-2; D is unresolved. Germline assignment: CDR1 LNHDA and CDR2 SQIVND (reference sequence). Trimming stripped 3 bases from V and 8 bases from J, with 13 bases between. The CDR3 is made up of 13 amino acids. Here the CDR3 DNA reads TGTGCCAGTAGTATCGGTGCCGGGCGAGGCTACACCTTC. It translates to CASSIGAGRGYTF. The full variable domain, rest sourced from reference TRBV19 and TRBJ1-2, is DGGITQSPKYLFRKEGQNVTLSCEQNLNHDAMYWYRQDPGQGLRLIYYSQIVNDFQKGDIAEGYSVSREKKESFPLTVTSAQKNPTAFYLCASSIGAGRGYTFGSGTRLTVV.

The V call is TRBV28, the J call TRBJ2-1; unclear D gene. V lost 8 bases and J 0 bases, leaving 5 bases between the germline ends. Germline V lookup: CDR1 MDHEN, CDR2 SYDVKM. This CDR3 comprises 12 residues. The CDR3 is CASLNSYNEQFF. The CDR3, as DNA: TGTGCCAGCCTAAACTCCTACAATGAGCAGTTCTTC. The complete variable domain, with remaining parts taken from reference TRBV28 and TRBJ2-1, reads DVKVTQSSRYLVKRTGEKVFLECVQDMDHENMFWYRQDPGLGLRLIYFSYDVKMKEKGDIPEGYSVSREKKERFSLILESASTNQTSMYLCASLNSYNEQFFGPGTRLTVL.